The entry below describes one T cell receptor beta chain. In the authors' methods: From reference gene primer amplification, estimates of nucleated cell counts were derived. Assay used: immunoSEQ multiplex PCR; TCRdb lists only in-frame clones, some missing. V, J and clone size reflect that table, while D and trimming were determined from the DNA. The repertoire holds fewer than 300,000 clones, about 85% seen once, with 4% in the top ten. V lost 0 bases to trimming and J lost 7 bases; unmatched junction nucleotides: 7. The CDR3 is 15 amino acids. Germline V lookup: CDR1 SGHRS, CDR2 YFSETQ. The sample originates from a study of blood T cell repertoires in COVID-19. The overall study: Material from acute and convalescent COVID-19 was sourced from the United States, Italy and Spain. Sample material is recorded as cDNA or gDNA derived from T cells, B-cell-depleted T cells, or PBMCs.

The chain recombines TRBV5-1 with TRBJ2-7; 10 nucleotides align to TRBD2. Material for sequencing was peripheral blood. The clonotype comes from a man aged 60-69 years who had recovered from COVID-19. Here the CDR3 reads CASSLASGGNLEQYF. The CDR3 nucleotides read TGCGCCAGCAGCTTGGCTAGCGGGGGCAACCTTGAGCAGTACTTC.